This passage covers 2 T cell receptor beta chains from one sample sequenced in a study of T cell repertoires in cytomegalovirus infection. TCRdb used MiXCR to reprocess the reads, holding one entry per CDR3 protein. Altogether roughly 230,000 distinct CDR3 sequences are present, about a sixth being singletons, with the ten largest covering about half. Source material: CD8+ T cells from PBMCs. All receptors come from a human donor in good health (CMV status not recorded). Some clones in this sample may be carry-over from other donors' samples.

The rearrangement joins TRBV13 to TRBJ2-1; the match to TRBD2 covers 8 bases. Per germline, CDR1 PRHDT and CDR2 FYEKMQ (reference sequence). There are 17 residues in the CDR3. Losses at the gene ends were 5 bases for V and 4 bases for J; bases not matched to a gene: 13. The CDR3 reads CASSTKTGTSEYNEQFF. CDR3 DNA sequence: TGTGCCAGCAGCACCAAAACCGGGACTAGTGAATACAATGAGCAGTTCTTC.

This clonotype was seen a handful of times. V is TRBV7-3 and J is TRBJ1-1; D remains ambiguous. The germline CDR1 and CDR2 sequences are SGHTA and FQGTGA. This CDR3 contains 15 residues. V gave up 0 bases and J gave up 4 bases, with 12 bases separating them. The CDR3 coding sequence is TGTGCCAGCAGCTTAACGCCGGGAATGGTCACTGAAGCTTTCTTT. This encodes CASSLTPGMVTEAFF.